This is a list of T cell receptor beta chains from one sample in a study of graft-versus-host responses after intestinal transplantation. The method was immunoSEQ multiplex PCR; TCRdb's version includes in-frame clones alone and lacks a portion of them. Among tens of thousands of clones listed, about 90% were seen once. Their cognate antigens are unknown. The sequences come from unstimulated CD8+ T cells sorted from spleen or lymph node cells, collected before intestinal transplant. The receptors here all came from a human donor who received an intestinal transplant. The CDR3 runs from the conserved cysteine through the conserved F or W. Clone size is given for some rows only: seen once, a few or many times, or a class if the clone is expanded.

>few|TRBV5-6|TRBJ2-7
CASSLASYEQYF
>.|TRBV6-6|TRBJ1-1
CASTGQENTEAFF
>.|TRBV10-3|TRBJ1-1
CAISESQGATEAFF
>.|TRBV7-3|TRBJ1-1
CATRQASNTEAFF
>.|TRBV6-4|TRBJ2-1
CASSDGRLDSYNEQFF
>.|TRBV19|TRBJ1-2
CASSNGGQGADGYTF
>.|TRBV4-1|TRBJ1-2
CASSQVTGIDGYTF
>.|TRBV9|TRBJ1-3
CASSGGQYSGNTIYF
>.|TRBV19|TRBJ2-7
CASSSGGSAYEQYF
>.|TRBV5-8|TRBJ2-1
CASSFSSGGALNEQFF
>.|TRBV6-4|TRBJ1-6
CASSSNSPLHF
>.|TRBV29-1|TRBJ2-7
CSVFSGGAYYEQYF
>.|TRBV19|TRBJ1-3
CASSSGVSGNTIYF
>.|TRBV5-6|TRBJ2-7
CASSVGTGDEQYF
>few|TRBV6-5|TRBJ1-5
CASSSGFDNQPQHF
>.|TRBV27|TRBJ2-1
CASSFWVGQGALIEQFF
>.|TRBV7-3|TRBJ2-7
CASSHRRGRSVWAGEQYF
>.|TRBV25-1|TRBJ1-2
CASSGGAPGQWSYGYTF
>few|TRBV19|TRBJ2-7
CASSIGTAAYEQYF